The clone carrying this TCR beta chain was seen a single time. The sample belongs to a study of blood T cell repertoires in COVID-19. Trimming cost V 3 bases and J 8 bases; bases outside gene matches: 9. The germline CDR1 and CDR2 sequences are LNHDA and SQIVND (reference sequence). This CDR3 region has 14 residues. TCRdb's copy holds only in-frame clones and misses some; the assay was immunoSEQ multiplex PCR. The repertoire has about 190,000 clones, around 83% of them found once; the top ten carry approximately 6.5%. What was sequenced was peripheral blood. The sequence was obtained from a woman in her thirties or forties with acute or convalescent COVID-19. The chain combines TRBV19 with TRBJ1-2; TRBD1 matches 7 bases. This CDR3 is CASSISGGWSGYTF. The CDR3, as DNA: TGTGCCAGTAGTATCTCAGGGGGATGGAGCGGCTACACCTTC. Combining the CDR3 with reference TRBV19 and TRBJ1-2 gives the whole variable domain DGGITQSPKYLFRKEGQNVTLSCEQNLNHDAMYWYRQDPGQGLRLIYYSQIVNDFQKGDIAEGYSVSREKKESFPLTVTSAQKNPTAFYLCASSISGGWSGYTFGSGTRLTVV.